The rows below give T cell receptor beta chains drawn from one sample of a study of early T cells in non-severe SARS-CoV-2 infection. Via MiXCR, TCRdb re-called the 5' RACE reads, giving one row per CDR3 protein. The sample has under 60,000 distinct CDR3 sequences; around 9.6% are singletons. Here the sequenced sample was whole blood, taken at baseline. The receptor source for this set is an adult who was a healthcare worker with PCR-confirmed SARS-CoV-2 infection or an uninfected control (not recorded which). The CDR3 runs from the conserved cysteine through the conserved F or W. The D gene is left open where the match is weak. Only some rows state a clone size, as once, few, many or a class for expanded clones.

many	TRBD2	TRBJ2-1	TRBV4-1	TGCGCCAGCACCCCTGGGGCGGGGGGCCTGCATGAGCAGTTCTTC	CASTPGAGGLHEQFF
NA	TRBD1	TRBJ1-2	TRBV27	TGTGCCAGCAGCCTGAAAGGACAGGCCTATGGCTACACCTTC	CASSLKGQAYGYTF
NA	NA	TRBJ2-5	TRBV9	TGTGCCAGCAGCGCCCCCTCCCTCCAAGAGACCCAGTACTTC	CASSAPSLQETQYF
many	NA	TRBJ2-3	TRBV7-9	TGTGCCAGCAATCGGAGGGAGACAGATACGCAGTATTTT	CASNRRETDTQYF
few	NA	TRBJ2-1	TRBV11-2	TGTGCCAGCAGCTTAGCCCTGAGGGGGGAGCAGTTCTTC	CASSLALRGEQFF
few	NA	TRBJ1-2	TRBV6-1	TGTGCCAGCAGCCCTTTAGCGGATGGCTACACCTTC	CASSPLADGYTF
NA	TRBD2	TRBJ2-3	TRBV12-3/TRBV12-4	TGTGCCAGCACCCCCAGCGGGGGGGTCACAGATACGCAGTATTTT	CASTPSGGVTDTQYF
few	NA	TRBJ2-1	TRBV11-3	TGTGCCAGCAGTCGGGGGCTACCGGACAATGAGCAGTTCTTC	CASSRGLPDNEQFF
many	NA	TRBJ2-7	TRBV6-5	TGTGCGACCAGGACCCAATACGAGCAGTACTTC	CATRTQYEQYF
NA	NA	TRBJ2-1	TRBV20-1	TGCAGTGCTAGTGTGTCGGGGACCCGGGAGCAGTTCTTC	CSASVSGTREQFF
NA	TRBD1	TRBJ2-2	TRBV9	TGTGCCAGCAGCGACCGGGACAGGGAGACCGGGGAGCTGTTTTTT	CASSDRDRETGELFF
NA	NA	TRBJ2-1	TRBV20-1	TGCAGTGCTAGCTCTGTTTGGACGGGGAGCCCGACTGAGCAGTTCTTC	CSASSVWTGSPTEQFF
few	TRBD2	TRBJ2-1	TRBV12-3/TRBV12-4	TGTGCCACCTCGGGGCTAGCGGGTTCTGGGCGCTCCTACAATGAGCAGTTCTTC	CATSGLAGSGRSYNEQFF
many	NA	TRBJ2-7	TRBV7-3	TGTGCCCCCCAGGGGATCTACCGACGCGAGCAGTACTTC	CAPQGIYRREQYF
many	NA	TRBJ2-3	TRBV12-3/TRBV12-4	TGTGCCAGCAGCCCCCCGGGCCCCGTGCAGTATTTT	CASSPPGPVQYF
NA	TRBD1	TRBJ2-1	TRBV6-5	TGTGCCAGCACCCGGGACAGGGAGGTGAATGAGCAGTTCTTC	CASTRDREVNEQFF
few	NA	TRBJ2-5	TRBV4-1	TGCGCCAGCAGCCAAGGACGGGGGGCCCTTGAGACCCAGTACTTC	CASSQGRGALETQYF
few	NA	TRBJ2-5	TRBV10-3	TGTGCCATCAGTGTTGGTAACCAAGAGACCCAGTACTTC	CAISVGNQETQYF
few	NA	TRBJ1-2	TRBV6-2/TRBV6-3	TGTGCCAGCAGTCGTGATGGGCTCGCCGACTATGGCTACACCTTC	CASSRDGLADYGYTF
NA	TRBD1	TRBJ2-7	TRBV28	TGTGCCAGCAGTACAGCCGGGACAGGGTATTACGAGCAGTACTTC	CASSTAGTGYYEQYF
few	NA	TRBJ2-2	TRBV6-1	TGTGCCAGCAGTGACGAGGCGGGTTCCGCCGGGGAGCTGTTTTTT	CASSDEAGSAGELFF
few	NA	TRBJ2-3	TRBV11-1	TGTGCCAGCAGCTCTAAGTGGGGGAGGACAGATACGCAGTATTTT	CASSSKWGRTDTQYF
many	NA	TRBJ1-6	TRBV20-1	TGCAGTGCTAGAAGGACAGAGACGGACTCACCCCTCCACTTT	CSARRTETDSPLHF
few	NA	TRBJ1-2	TRBV28	TGTGCCAGCACCCAAGGAGGTCAGGGGCTCTATGGCTACACCTTC	CASTQGGQGLYGYTF
NA	TRBD1	TRBJ2-7	TRBV28	TGTGCCAGCAGTTTAGATCAGGGGGCAGGGACCTACAAGCAGTACTTC	CASSLDQGAGTYKQYF
many	NA	TRBJ1-5	TRBV20-1	TGCAGTGCTAGACGAAGACAGCGGGATAGCAATCAGCCCCAGCATTTT	CSARRRQRDSNQPQHF